This paragraph covers one TCR beta chain sequence. A second PCR, run for about 7 to 11 cycles, used a sample-barcoded 5' primer plus a J-beta primer mix. TCRdb used MiXCR to reprocess the 5' RACE reads, holding one entry per CDR3 protein. The top ten hold less than 20% of the sample, which has about 800,000 distinct CDR3 sequences, about 45% seen once. The data derive from a study of blood T cells in healthy people across ages. This sequence was found in an elderly man in good health. Sequencing input: blood.

DNA of the CDR3: TGTGCCAGCAGTTTGGCGGGAGCCCTCCCCTACGAGCAGTACTTC. Translated, it gives CASSLAGALPYEQYF. This chain joins TRBV12-3 or TRBV12-4 and TRBJ2-7; 7 bases match TRBD2. The CDR3 is made up of 15 amino acids. V trimming: 3 bases; J trimming: 2 bases; junction bases outside the gene matches: 7.